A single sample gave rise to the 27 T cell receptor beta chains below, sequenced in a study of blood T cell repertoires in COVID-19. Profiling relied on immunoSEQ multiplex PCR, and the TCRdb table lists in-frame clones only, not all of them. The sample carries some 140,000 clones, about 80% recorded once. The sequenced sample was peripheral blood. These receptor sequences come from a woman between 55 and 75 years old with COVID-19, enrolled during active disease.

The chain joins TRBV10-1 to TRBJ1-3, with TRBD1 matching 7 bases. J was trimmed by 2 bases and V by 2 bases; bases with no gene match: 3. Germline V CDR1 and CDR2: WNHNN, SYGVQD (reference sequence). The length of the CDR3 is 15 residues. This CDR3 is CASSEKGAAGNTIYF. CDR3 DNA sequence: TGCGCCAGCAGTGAGAAGGGGGCTGCTGGAAACACCATATATTTT.

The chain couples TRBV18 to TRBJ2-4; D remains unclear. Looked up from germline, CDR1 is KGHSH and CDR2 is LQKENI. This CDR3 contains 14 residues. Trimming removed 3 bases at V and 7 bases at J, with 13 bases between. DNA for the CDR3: TGTGCCAGCTCACCCACTATCATAGCCAACATTCAGTACTTC. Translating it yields CASSPTIIANIQYF.

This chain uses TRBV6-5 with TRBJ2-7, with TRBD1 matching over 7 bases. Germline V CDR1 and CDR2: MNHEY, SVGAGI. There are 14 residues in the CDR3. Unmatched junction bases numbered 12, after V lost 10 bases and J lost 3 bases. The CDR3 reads CATEDRPHSYEQYV. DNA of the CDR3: TGTGCCACCGAGGACAGGCCCCATAGCTACGAGCAGTACGTC.

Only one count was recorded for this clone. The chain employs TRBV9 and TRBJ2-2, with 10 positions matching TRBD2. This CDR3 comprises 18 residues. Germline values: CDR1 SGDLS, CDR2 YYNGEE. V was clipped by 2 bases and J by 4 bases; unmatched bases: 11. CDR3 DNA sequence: TGTGCCAGCAGCGTTTTAGGGCTAGCGGGAGCTGGCACCGGGGAGCTGTTTTTT. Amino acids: CASSVLGLAGAGTGELFF.

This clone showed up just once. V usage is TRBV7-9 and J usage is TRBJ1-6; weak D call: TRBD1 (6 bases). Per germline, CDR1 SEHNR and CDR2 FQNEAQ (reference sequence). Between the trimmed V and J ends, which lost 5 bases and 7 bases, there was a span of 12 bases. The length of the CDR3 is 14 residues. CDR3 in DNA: TGTGCCAGCAGCCCTGGGGGCGGGAATTCACCCCTCCACTTT. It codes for CASSPGGGNSPLHF.

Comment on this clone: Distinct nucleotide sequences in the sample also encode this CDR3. Here the CDR3 reads CASREGGQPQHF. The CDR3 coding sequence is TGTGCCAGCAGAGAGGGTGGCCAGCCCCAGCATTTT. V usage is TRBV6-5 and J usage is TRBJ1-5, with D uncertain. CDR1 MNHEY and CDR2 SVGAGI come from the germline V gene. CDR3 length: 12 amino acids. V lost 6 bases and J 7 bases, leaving 10 bases between the germline ends.

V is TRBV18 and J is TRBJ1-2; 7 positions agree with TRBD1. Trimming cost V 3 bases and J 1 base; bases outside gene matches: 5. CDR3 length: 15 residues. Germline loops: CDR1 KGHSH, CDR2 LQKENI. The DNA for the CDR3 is TGTGCCAGCTCACCGACAGGGAAGGGTAACTATGGCTACACCTTC. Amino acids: CASSPTGKGNYGYTF.

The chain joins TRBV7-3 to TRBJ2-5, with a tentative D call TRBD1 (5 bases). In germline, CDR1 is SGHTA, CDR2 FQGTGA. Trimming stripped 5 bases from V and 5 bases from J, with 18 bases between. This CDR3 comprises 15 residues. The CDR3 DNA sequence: TGTGCCAGCAGCCCCACAGGCGGTAGAGGCGAGACCCAGTACTTC. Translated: CASSPTGGRGETQYF.

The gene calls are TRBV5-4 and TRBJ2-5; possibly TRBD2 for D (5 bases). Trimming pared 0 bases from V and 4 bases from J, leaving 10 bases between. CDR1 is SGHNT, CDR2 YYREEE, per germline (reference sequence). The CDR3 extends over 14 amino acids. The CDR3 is CASSLGGKGETQYF. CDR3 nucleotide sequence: TGTGCCAGCAGCTTGGGAGGGAAAGGAGAGACCCAGTACTTC.

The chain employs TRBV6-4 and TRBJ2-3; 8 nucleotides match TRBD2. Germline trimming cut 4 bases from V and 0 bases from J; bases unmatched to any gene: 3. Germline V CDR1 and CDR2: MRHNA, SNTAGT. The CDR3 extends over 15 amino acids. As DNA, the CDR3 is TGTGCCAGCAGTGCGGGACTAGGCAGCACAGATACGCAGTATTTT. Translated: CASSAGLGSTDTQYF.

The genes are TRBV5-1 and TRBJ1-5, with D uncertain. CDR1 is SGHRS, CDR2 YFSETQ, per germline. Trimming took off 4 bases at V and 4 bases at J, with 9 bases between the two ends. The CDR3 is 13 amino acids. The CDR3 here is CASSPSGNQPQHF. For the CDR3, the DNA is TGCGCCAGCAGCCCGAGCGGTAATCAGCCCCAGCATTTT.

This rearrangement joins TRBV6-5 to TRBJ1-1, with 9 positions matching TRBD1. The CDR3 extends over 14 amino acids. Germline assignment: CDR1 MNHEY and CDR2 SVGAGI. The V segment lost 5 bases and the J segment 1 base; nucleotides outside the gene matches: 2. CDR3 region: CASSTTGGNTEAFF. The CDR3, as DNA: TGTGCCAGCAGTACGACAGGGGGGAACACTGAAGCTTTCTTT.

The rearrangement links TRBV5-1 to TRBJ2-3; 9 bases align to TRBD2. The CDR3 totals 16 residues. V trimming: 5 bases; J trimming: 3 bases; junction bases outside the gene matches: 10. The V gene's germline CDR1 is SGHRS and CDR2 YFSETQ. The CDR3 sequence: CASREGREGRTDTQYF. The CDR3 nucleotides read TGCGCCAGCAGGGAGGGGCGGGAGGGCCGGACAGATACGCAGTATTTT.

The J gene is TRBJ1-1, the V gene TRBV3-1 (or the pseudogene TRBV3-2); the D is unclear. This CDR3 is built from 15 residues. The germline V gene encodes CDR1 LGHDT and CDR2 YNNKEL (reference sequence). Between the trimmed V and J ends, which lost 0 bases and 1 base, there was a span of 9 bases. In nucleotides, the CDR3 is TGTGCCAGCAGCCAAGAGGGCCAAACGAACACTGAAGCTTTCTTT. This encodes CASSQEGQTNTEAFF.

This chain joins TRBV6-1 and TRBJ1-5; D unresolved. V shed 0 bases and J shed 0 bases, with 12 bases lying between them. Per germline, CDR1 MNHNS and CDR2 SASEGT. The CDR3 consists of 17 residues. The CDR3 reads CASSEAAGLYSNQPQHF. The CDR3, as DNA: TGTGCCAGCAGTGAAGCGGCAGGTCTCTATAGCAATCAGCCCCAGCATTTT.

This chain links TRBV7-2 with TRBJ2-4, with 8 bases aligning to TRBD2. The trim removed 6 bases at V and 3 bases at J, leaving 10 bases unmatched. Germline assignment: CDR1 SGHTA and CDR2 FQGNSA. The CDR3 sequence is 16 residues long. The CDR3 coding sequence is TGTGCCAGCAGGCTCTCGGGGGGGTTAGACAAAAACATTCAGTACTTC. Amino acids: CASRLSGGLDKNIQYF.

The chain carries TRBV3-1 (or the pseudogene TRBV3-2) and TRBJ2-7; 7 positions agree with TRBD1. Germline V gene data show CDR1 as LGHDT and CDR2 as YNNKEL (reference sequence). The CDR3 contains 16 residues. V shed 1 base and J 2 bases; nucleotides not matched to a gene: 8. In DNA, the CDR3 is TGTGCCAGCAGCCAAGGGCCCGGGACAGTACCCTACGAGCAGTACTTC. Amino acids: CASSQGPGTVPYEQYF.

DNA of the CDR3: TGCAGTGCTAGTGGGACAGGGGGCCTAGAGAGGACTGAAGCTTTCTTT. Residues: CSASGTGGLERTEAFF. J is TRBJ1-1 and V is TRBV20-1; the match to TRBD1 covers 12 bases. Trimming cost V 3 bases and J 5 bases; bases outside gene matches: 10. From germline, CDR1 is DFQATT and CDR2 SNEGSKA (reference sequence). The CDR3 consists of 16 residues.

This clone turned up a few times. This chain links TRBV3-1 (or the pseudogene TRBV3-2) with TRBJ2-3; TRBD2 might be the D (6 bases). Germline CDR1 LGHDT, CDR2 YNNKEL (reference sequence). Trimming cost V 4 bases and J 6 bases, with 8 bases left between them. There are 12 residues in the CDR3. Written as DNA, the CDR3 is TGTGCCAGCAGCCCTCGGGGGGATACGCAGTATTTT. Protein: CASSPRGDTQYF.

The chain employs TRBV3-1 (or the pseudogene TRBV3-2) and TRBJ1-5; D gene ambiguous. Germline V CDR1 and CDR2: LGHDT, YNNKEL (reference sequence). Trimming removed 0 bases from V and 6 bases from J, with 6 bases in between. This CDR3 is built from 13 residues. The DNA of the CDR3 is TGTGCCAGCAGCCAAGATCTAGGTCAGCCCCAGCATTTT. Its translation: CASSQDLGQPQHF.

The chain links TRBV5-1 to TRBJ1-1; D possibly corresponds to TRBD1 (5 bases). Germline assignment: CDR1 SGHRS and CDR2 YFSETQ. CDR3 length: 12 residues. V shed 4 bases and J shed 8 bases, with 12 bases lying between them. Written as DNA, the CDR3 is TGCGCCAGCAGCCTAAACAGGAACGAAGCTTTCTTT. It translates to CASSLNRNEAFF.

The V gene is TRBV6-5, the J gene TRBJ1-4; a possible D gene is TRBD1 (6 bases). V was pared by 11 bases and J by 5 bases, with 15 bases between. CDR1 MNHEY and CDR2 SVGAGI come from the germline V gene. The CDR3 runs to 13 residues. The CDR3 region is CASKQGPNEKLFF. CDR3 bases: TGTGCCTCCAAACAGGGACCAAATGAAAAACTGTTTTTT.

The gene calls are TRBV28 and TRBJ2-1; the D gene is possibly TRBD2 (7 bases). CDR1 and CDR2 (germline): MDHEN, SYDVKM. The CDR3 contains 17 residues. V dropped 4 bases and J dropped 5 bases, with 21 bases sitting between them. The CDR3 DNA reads TGTGCCAGCAGTTCCCTCCGGGGGCGGGAGCCCCACAATGAGCAGTTCTTC. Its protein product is CASSSLRGREPHNEQFF.

CDR3: CATSGGGTTTGHEQFF. The CDR3 coding sequence is TGTGCCACCAGTGGGGGGGGGACTACGACTGGCCATGAGCAGTTCTTC. The chain recombines TRBV24-1 with TRBJ2-1; TRBD2 agrees at 7 bases. The V and J ends lost 5 bases and 8 bases, in that order; junction bases with no gene match: 14. Germline values: CDR1 KGHDR, CDR2 SFDVKD. The CDR3 runs to 16 residues.

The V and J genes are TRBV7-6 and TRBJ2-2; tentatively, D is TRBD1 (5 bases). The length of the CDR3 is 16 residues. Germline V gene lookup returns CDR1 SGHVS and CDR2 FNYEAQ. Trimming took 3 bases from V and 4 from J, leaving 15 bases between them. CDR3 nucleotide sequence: TGTGCCAGCAGCTTTCAATCAGGGTCGAGCACCGGGGAGCTGTTTTTT. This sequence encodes CASSFQSGSSTGELFF.

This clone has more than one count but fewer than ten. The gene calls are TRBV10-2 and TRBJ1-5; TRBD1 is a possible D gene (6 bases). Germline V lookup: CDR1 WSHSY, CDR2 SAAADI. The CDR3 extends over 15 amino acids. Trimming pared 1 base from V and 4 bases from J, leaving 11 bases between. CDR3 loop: CASSELGAGNQPQHF. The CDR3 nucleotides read TGCGCCAGCAGTGAGTTGGGGGCAGGTAATCAGCCCCAGCATTTT.

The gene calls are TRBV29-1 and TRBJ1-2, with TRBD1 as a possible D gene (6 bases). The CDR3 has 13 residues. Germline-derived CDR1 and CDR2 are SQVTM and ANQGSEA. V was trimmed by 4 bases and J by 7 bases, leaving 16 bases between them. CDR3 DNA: TGCAGCGTTGGGGGGCGCGGTCGGTCTGGCTACACCTTC. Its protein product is CSVGGRGRSGYTF.